The source of this T cell receptor beta chain is a study of CD8 T cells in ankylosing spondylitis. Study observations and caveats: A TCR beta motif made of fewer than ten highly homologous variants seemed typical of ankylosing spondylitis blood.

This clonotype was recorded at least ten times. The target antigen is unknown. V gave up 3 bases and J gave up 5 bases, with 14 bases separating them. The CDR3 covers 14 residues. Germline-derived CDR1 and CDR2 are SGHDT and YYEEEE. MiXCR, run by TCRdb on the 5' RACE reads, gives a single entry per CDR3 protein. The repertoire holds 200,000 to 300,000 distinct CDR3 sequences, with roughly a tenth as singletons. The chain recombines TRBV5-6 with TRBJ1-1; maybe TRBD1 (6 bases). This receptor was obtained from a male donor with ankylosing spondylitis or in good health (not recorded which). Sequencing used blood, either unsorted or a sorted T cell fraction (not recorded which). The CDR3 reads CASSWSRGLTEAFF. CDR3 DNA: TGTGCCAGCAGCTGGTCCAGGGGTTTAACTGAAGCTTTCTTT.